The rows below give T cell receptor beta chains drawn from one sample of a study of cytomegalovirus exposure and HLA in healthy donors. Clones were sequenced by immunoSEQ multiplex PCR, and TCRdb holds only the in-frame ones, with some missing. The sample shows about 130,000 clones, 74% of them seen only once. The sample taken for sequencing was PBMCs. The receptors were sampled from a man in his late teens or twenties in good health and CMV-seropositive. CDR3s include the opening cysteine and the closing phenylalanine or tryptophan. D genes are given only for firm matches. Expanded clones are given a class, and other clones once, few, many or no size at all.

-,TRBJ2-2,-,TRBV7-6,CASSLEIGELFF,TGTGCCAGCAGCCTCGAGATCGGGGAGCTGTTTTTT
-,TRBJ1-5,medium-sized,TRBV6-6,CASSSQVIGPQHF,TGTGCCAGCAGTTCCCAGGTTATTGGGCCCCAGCATTTT
-,TRBJ2-3,-,TRBV18,CASSPISGTDTQYF,TGTGCCAGCTCACCAATATCTGGCACAGATACGCAGTATTTT
-,TRBJ2-2,-,TRBV7-3,CASSPYTGELFF,TGTGCCAGCAGCCCATACACCGGGGAGCTGTTTTTT
-,TRBJ1-2,few,TRBV25-1,CASSESGTTGYTF,TGTGCCAGCAGTGAATCTGGGACAACTGGCTACACCTTC
-,TRBJ1-1,few,TRBV7-9,CASSLREDTEAFF,TGTGCCAGCAGCCTCAGGGAGGACACTGAAGCTTTCTTT
TRBD2,TRBJ2-1,-,TRBV7-7,CASSRGQAPGTRDNEQFF,TGTGCTAGCAGTCGAGGTCAAGCCCCCGGGACTAGGGACAATGAGCAGTTCTTC
-,TRBJ2-2,-,TRBV7-6,CASSLAGGTEYGGELFF,TGTGCCAGCAGCTTAGCTGGGGGGACAGAGTACGGCGGGGAGCTGTTTTTT
-,TRBJ2-7,-,TRBV4-1,CASSQVDNSYEQYF,TGCGCCAGCAGCCAAGTGGACAACTCCTACGAGCAGTACTTC
-,TRBJ2-7,-,TRBV4-1,CASSQERGLTYEQYF,TGCGCCAGCAGCCAAGAGCGCGGTTTGACCTACGAGCAGTACTTC
TRBD2,TRBJ2-7,few,TRBV7-2,CASSLGGDREQYF,TGTGCCAGCAGCCTTGGGGGGGATCGCGAGCAGTACTTC
-,TRBJ2-1,-,TRBV28,CASRTTTGTYNEQFF,TGTGCCAGCAGAACGACGACGGGGACCTACAATGAGCAGTTCTTC